The 3 T cell receptor beta chains below come from one sample, sequenced in a study of identical twins. TCRdb itself ran the 5' RACE reads through MiXCR, one entry per CDR3 protein. Here the sample spans 570,000 or so distinct CDR3 sequences, 9.6% being singletons. These same data were also listed under a study on yellow fever vaccine responses in identical twins.

What was sequenced was PBMCs. Receptors were obtained from a woman aged 18 to 35 in good health.

Many counts were recorded for this clonotype. The rearrangement uses TRBV20-1 and TRBJ1-6; no clear D gene. The CDR3 loop spans 16 amino acids. V was pared by 0 bases and J by 7 bases, with 16 bases between. CDR1 DFQATT and CDR2 SNEGSKA come from the germline V gene (reference sequence). Here the CDR3 DNA reads TGCAGTGCTAGAGACCCCCGGTGGGGTCGCAATTCACCCCTCCACTTT. Translating gives CSARDPRWGRNSPLHF.

J is TRBJ2-1 and V is TRBV4-3, with TRBD1 as a possible D gene (6 bases). The CDR3 totals 15 residues. The ends were cut back, 3 bases at V and 6 bases at J, with 15 bases in the middle. CDR1 is LGHNA and CDR2 is YSLEER in the germline V gene. The CDR3 loop is CASSHDRITLNEQFF. The CDR3 DNA is TGCGCCAGCAGCCATGACAGGATCACCCTCAATGAGCAGTTCTTC.

This clonotype was counted only a few times. This chain joins TRBV28 and TRBJ2-5; 7 bases align to TRBD2. Germline V CDR1 and CDR2: MDHEN, SYDVKM. The CDR3 runs to 13 residues. The V gene end was trimmed by 2 bases and the J gene end by 5 bases; junction bases not matched to a gene: 2. As DNA, the CDR3 is TGTGCCAGCAGTTTAAGGCGGGGGGAGACCCAGTACTTC. Encoded protein: CASSLRRGETQYF.